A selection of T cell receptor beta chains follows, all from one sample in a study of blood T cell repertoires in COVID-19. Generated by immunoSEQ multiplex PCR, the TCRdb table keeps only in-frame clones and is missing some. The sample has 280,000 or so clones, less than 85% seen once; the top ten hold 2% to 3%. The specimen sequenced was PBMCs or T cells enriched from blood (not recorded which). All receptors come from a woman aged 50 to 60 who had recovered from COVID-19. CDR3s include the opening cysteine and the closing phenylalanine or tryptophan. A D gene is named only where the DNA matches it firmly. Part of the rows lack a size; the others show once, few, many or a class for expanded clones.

CDR3nt: TGTGCCAGCAGCTCGGGACAGGGATCAGATACGCAGTATTTT
CDR3aa: CASSSGQGSDTQYF
j_gene: TRBJ2-3
v_gene: TRBV7-9
abundance: -
d_gene: TRBD1

CDR3nt: TGTGCCAGCAGCTTAGTTCCAGGGCGATGGGATGGCTACACCTTC
CDR3aa: CASSLVPGRWDGYTF
j_gene: TRBJ1-2
v_gene: TRBV7-6
abundance: -
d_gene: -

CDR3nt: TGTGCCAGCAGTGGACAGGGGGACACCGGGGAGCTGTTTTTT
CDR3aa: CASSGQGDTGELFF
j_gene: TRBJ2-2
v_gene: TRBV25-1
abundance: many
d_gene: TRBD1

CDR3nt: TGTGCCAGCGCCGGGATCACGACCTACGAGCAGTACTTC
CDR3aa: CASAGITTYEQYF
j_gene: TRBJ2-7
v_gene: TRBV7-2
abundance: -
d_gene: -

CDR3nt: TGCGCCAGCAGCTTGGATCCGGAGATCAAGGCAGATACGCAGTATTTT
CDR3aa: CASSLDPEIKADTQYF
j_gene: TRBJ2-3
v_gene: TRBV5-1
abundance: -
d_gene: -

CDR3nt: TGTGCCAGCAGCCAAGTCGGTCTACCTAGCAGAAGCACAGATACGCAGTATTTT
CDR3aa: CASSQVGLPSRSTDTQYF
j_gene: TRBJ2-3
v_gene: TRBV4-2
abundance: -
d_gene: -

CDR3nt: TGTGCCAGCACCGCCGACAGGGATTTACAGCCCCAGCATTTT
CDR3aa: CASTADRDLQPQHF
j_gene: TRBJ1-5
v_gene: TRBV19
abundance: -
d_gene: TRBD1

CDR3nt: TGCGCCAGCAGCTTCAGACAGAGGCACGAGCAGTACTTC
CDR3aa: CASSFRQRHEQYF
j_gene: TRBJ2-7
v_gene: TRBV5-1
abundance: -
d_gene: -

CDR3nt: TGCGCCAGCAGCCAAGTGTCTACCACCGGGGAGCTGTTTTTT
CDR3aa: CASSQVSTTGELFF
j_gene: TRBJ2-2
v_gene: TRBV4-3
abundance: -
d_gene: -

CDR3nt: TGTGCCAGCAGCTTAGGCCAGGGGGCCTTCTACGAGCAGTACTTC
CDR3aa: CASSLGQGAFYEQYF
j_gene: TRBJ2-7
v_gene: TRBV7-2
abundance: -
d_gene: TRBD1

CDR3nt: TGTGCCAGCAGCCAGGACAGGGAAAGGCAGTACTTC
CDR3aa: CASSQDRERQYF
j_gene: TRBJ2-7
v_gene: TRBV14
abundance: -
d_gene: TRBD1

CDR3nt: TGTGCCAGCAGCAGACAGGGCTATCAGCCCCAGCATTTT
CDR3aa: CASSRQGYQPQHF
j_gene: TRBJ1-5
v_gene: TRBV6-5
abundance: -
d_gene: TRBD1

CDR3nt: TGTGCCAGCAGCTCATCCGGGACAGGGGGCGAAAGAGCTTTCTTT
CDR3aa: CASSSSGTGGERAFF
j_gene: TRBJ1-1
v_gene: TRBV11-2
abundance: -
d_gene: TRBD1

CDR3nt: TGTGCCACCAGCAGAGCGAGGCTTCTAGCGGGAGCCAACACAGATACGCAGTATTTT
CDR3aa: CATSRARLLAGANTDTQYF
j_gene: TRBJ2-3
v_gene: TRBV15
abundance: -
d_gene: TRBD2

CDR3nt: TGTGCCAGCCGTAGAACAGGGGTTGTGCGAGAGCAGTACTTC
CDR3aa: CASRRTGVVREQYF
j_gene: TRBJ2-7
v_gene: TRBV5-8
abundance: -
d_gene: TRBD1

CDR3nt: TGCGCCAGCAGCCAAGGGAGCGGGAGAGGGGATGAGCAGTTCTTC
CDR3aa: CASSQGSGRGDEQFF
j_gene: TRBJ2-1
v_gene: TRBV4-3
abundance: -
d_gene: TRBD2

CDR3nt: TGTGCCAGCAGCTTGGGTAGCGGGGTCACAGATACGCAGTATTTT
CDR3aa: CASSLGSGVTDTQYF
j_gene: TRBJ2-3
v_gene: TRBV5-8
abundance: -
d_gene: TRBD2

CDR3nt: TGTGCCAGCAGCTTAGGTCCTATATTGGACACTGAAGCTTTCTTT
CDR3aa: CASSLGPILDTEAFF
j_gene: TRBJ1-1
v_gene: TRBV7-9
abundance: -
d_gene: -

CDR3nt: TGTGCCAGCAGGACTTTTGGACAGGGTTCCTACGAGCAGTACTTC
CDR3aa: CASRTFGQGSYEQYF
j_gene: TRBJ2-7
v_gene: TRBV5-6
abundance: few
d_gene: TRBD1

CDR3nt: TGTGCCAGGGGGAACAGGGAAGGGTACGAGCAGTACTTC
CDR3aa: CARGNREGYEQYF
j_gene: TRBJ2-7
v_gene: TRBV2
abundance: -
d_gene: -

CDR3nt: TGTGCCAGCAGACCAAGGGGGAGCTCCTACGAGCAGTACTTC
CDR3aa: CASRPRGSSYEQYF
j_gene: TRBJ2-7
v_gene: TRBV13
abundance: -
d_gene: -

CDR3nt: TGCGCCAGCAGCTTCGGGAGGGGAGGGACTGAAGCTTTCTTT
CDR3aa: CASSFGRGGTEAFF
j_gene: TRBJ1-1
v_gene: TRBV5-1
abundance: -
d_gene: -

CDR3nt: TGTGCCAGCAGCTTAAGATCCAGGGGGCTAGAGACCCAGTACTTC
CDR3aa: CASSLRSRGLETQYF
j_gene: TRBJ2-5
v_gene: TRBV7-2
abundance: -
d_gene: TRBD1

CDR3nt: TGTGCCAGCAGTGAAGCGGTGCCAGGACTGCCCCCAAATCAGCCCCAGCATTTT
CDR3aa: CASSEAVPGLPPNQPQHF
j_gene: TRBJ1-5
v_gene: TRBV6-1
abundance: -
d_gene: -

CDR3nt: TGTGCCAGCTCACTTTATCGCGGGACTAATAATTCACCCCTCCACTTT
CDR3aa: CASSLYRGTNNSPLHF
j_gene: TRBJ1-6
v_gene: TRBV18
abundance: few
d_gene: -

CDR3nt: TGCGCCACAAAACCCGGGACTAGCCCCGGGGAGCTGTTTTTT
CDR3aa: CATKPGTSPGELFF
j_gene: TRBJ2-2
v_gene: TRBV10-2
abundance: -
d_gene: TRBD2

CDR3nt: TGCGCCAGCAGCCAAGGACAGAGGTACAATGAGCAGTTCTTC
CDR3aa: CASSQGQRYNEQFF
j_gene: TRBJ2-1
v_gene: TRBV4-3
abundance: -
d_gene: -

CDR3nt: TGTGCCAGCAGTTCGGACAGGGGGCAGGTTGAAAAACTGTTTTTT
CDR3aa: CASSSDRGQVEKLFF
j_gene: TRBJ1-4
v_gene: TRBV5-4
abundance: -
d_gene: TRBD1

CDR3nt: TGTGCCAGCAGTATCGGGACTAGCGGGTTCAATGAGCAGTTCTTC
CDR3aa: CASSIGTSGFNEQFF
j_gene: TRBJ2-1
v_gene: TRBV11-2
abundance: few
d_gene: TRBD2

CDR3nt: TGTGCCAGTAGCCCCGGGACAGGGTATAATTCACCCCTCCACTTT
CDR3aa: CASSPGTGYNSPLHF
j_gene: TRBJ1-6
v_gene: TRBV19
abundance: -
d_gene: TRBD1

CDR3nt: TGTGCCAGCAAGACCCGGACAGGGAGGGCTTCGCACGAGCAGTACTTC
CDR3aa: CASKTRTGRASHEQYF
j_gene: TRBJ2-7
v_gene: TRBV2
abundance: -
d_gene: -

CDR3nt: TGTGCCTGGAGCGGGGACACCCAAGAGACCCAGTACTTC
CDR3aa: CAWSGDTQETQYF
j_gene: TRBJ2-5
v_gene: TRBV30
abundance: -
d_gene: -

CDR3nt: TGTGCCAGCAGCTCGGGACAGGGGATTAACACCGGGGAGCTGTTTTTT
CDR3aa: CASSSGQGINTGELFF
j_gene: TRBJ2-2
v_gene: TRBV7-9
abundance: -
d_gene: TRBD1

CDR3nt: TGTGCTAGTGGTTTGGACGGGACAGGTTTCTTCTTGGTTCACGAGCAGTACTTC
CDR3aa: CASGLDGTGFFLVHEQYF
j_gene: TRBJ2-7
v_gene: TRBV12-5
abundance: once
d_gene: TRBD1

CDR3nt: TGTGCCAGTAGTCCCGGCCGGGACAGACTTTTCTCGGATACGCAGTATTTT
CDR3aa: CASSPGRDRLFSDTQYF
j_gene: TRBJ2-3
v_gene: TRBV19
abundance: -
d_gene: TRBD1

CDR3nt: TGTGCCAGCAGTTCCCCCCAGAGCGGGAGTAACCCCTACGAGCAGTACTTC
CDR3aa: CASSSPQSGSNPYEQYF
j_gene: TRBJ2-7
v_gene: TRBV6-2/TRBV6-3
abundance: -
d_gene: TRBD2

CDR3nt: TGTGCCAGCAGCCAAGAAGGCCAGAGAGGGATTGGCTATGGCTACACCTTC
CDR3aa: CASSQEGQRGIGYGYTF
j_gene: TRBJ1-2
v_gene: TRBV4-2
abundance: -
d_gene: -

CDR3nt: TGTGCCAGCAGTGCTACGGGGGGGCCCGGTGAGACCCAGTACTTC
CDR3aa: CASSATGGPGETQYF
j_gene: TRBJ2-5
v_gene: TRBV7-8
abundance: few
d_gene: TRBD2

CDR3nt: TGTGCCTGGAGTGCTCTCCAGGGGGCAGGCAATCAGCCCCAGCATTTT
CDR3aa: CAWSALQGAGNQPQHF
j_gene: TRBJ1-5
v_gene: TRBV30
abundance: -
d_gene: TRBD1

CDR3nt: TGTGCCAGCAGCTTGAACAGGCGAATCTCTGGAAACACCATATATTTT
CDR3aa: CASSLNRRISGNTIYF
j_gene: TRBJ1-3
v_gene: TRBV5-6
abundance: -
d_gene: -

CDR3nt: TGTGCCAGCAGCCCGCAGGGTAGCTACTACGAGCAGTACTTC
CDR3aa: CASSPQGSYYEQYF
j_gene: TRBJ2-7
v_gene: TRBV7-2
abundance: -
d_gene: -

CDR3nt: TGTGCCAGCAGCGACGCTTATTTTGGGACAGATGGCTACACCTTC
CDR3aa: CASSDAYFGTDGYTF
j_gene: TRBJ1-2
v_gene: TRBV6-5
abundance: -
d_gene: TRBD1

CDR3nt: TGTGCCAGCAGAAAAACAGGGAACACTGAAGCTTTCTTT
CDR3aa: CASRKTGNTEAFF
j_gene: TRBJ1-1
v_gene: TRBV2
abundance: -
d_gene: -

CDR3nt: TGTGCCAGCAGCCGGACAGGCCAAAACTATGGCTACACCTTC
CDR3aa: CASSRTGQNYGYTF
j_gene: TRBJ1-2
v_gene: TRBV5-6
abundance: -
d_gene: TRBD1

CDR3nt: TGTGCCAGCGGGAGCAGGTCATTCGGAAACACCATATATTTT
CDR3aa: CASGSRSFGNTIYF
j_gene: TRBJ1-3
v_gene: TRBV2
abundance: -
d_gene: -

CDR3nt: TGTGCCAGCAGTGAACAAAAGGACAGCTACGAGCAGTACTTC
CDR3aa: CASSEQKDSYEQYF
j_gene: TRBJ2-7
v_gene: TRBV2
abundance: -
d_gene: -

CDR3nt: TGCGCCACCCAAAGGGGCAGTAGTAATTCACCCCTCCACTTT
CDR3aa: CATQRGSSNSPLHF
j_gene: TRBJ1-6
v_gene: TRBV10-2
abundance: few
d_gene: -

CDR3nt: TGTGCCAGCACCCGGGGACAGGGGGTCTACGAGCAGTACTTC
CDR3aa: CASTRGQGVYEQYF
j_gene: TRBJ2-7
v_gene: TRBV25-1
abundance: -
d_gene: TRBD1

CDR3nt: TGTGCCAGTAGTATCATCACAGGGGGGTACTATGGCTACACCTTC
CDR3aa: CASSIITGGYYGYTF
j_gene: TRBJ1-2
v_gene: TRBV19
abundance: once
d_gene: TRBD1

CDR3nt: TGTGCCTGGAGTGTAATTGGATTGAGGGACAGACACCCCTACGAGCAGTACTTC
CDR3aa: CAWSVIGLRDRHPYEQYF
j_gene: TRBJ2-7
v_gene: TRBV30
abundance: -
d_gene: TRBD1

CDR3nt: TGTGCCAGCAGCCAATTTACAGAGAACACTGAAGCTTTCTTT
CDR3aa: CASSQFTENTEAFF
j_gene: TRBJ1-1
v_gene: TRBV4-2
abundance: -
d_gene: -

CDR3nt: TGTGCCAACAGCTTGTTGACAACGACAGATACGCAGTATTTT
CDR3aa: CANSLLTTTDTQYF
j_gene: TRBJ2-3
v_gene: TRBV5-5
abundance: -
d_gene: -

CDR3nt: TGTGCCAGCAGCCAAGATTGGGGAGGGCCCCAGCATTTT
CDR3aa: CASSQDWGGPQHF
j_gene: TRBJ1-5
v_gene: TRBV3-1/TRBV3-2
abundance: -
d_gene: -

CDR3nt: TGTGCCAGTAGAGACAGGGGGCGCGGGGACACTGAAGCTTTCTTT
CDR3aa: CASRDRGRGDTEAFF
j_gene: TRBJ1-1
v_gene: TRBV19
abundance: -
d_gene: TRBD1

CDR3nt: TGTGCCAGCAGCCAAGTCAGCGCAAGGGAGCTGTTTTTT
CDR3aa: CASSQVSARELFF
j_gene: TRBJ2-2
v_gene: TRBV3-1/TRBV3-2
abundance: -
d_gene: -

CDR3nt: TGTGCCAGCAGCTTGAGAGCCCTCAGCACAGATACGCAGTATTTT
CDR3aa: CASSLRALSTDTQYF
j_gene: TRBJ2-3
v_gene: TRBV5-4
abundance: -
d_gene: -

CDR3nt: TGTGCCAGCAGTTCCCCAGGGGGCGTCGCCTATGGCTACACCTTC
CDR3aa: CASSSPGGVAYGYTF
j_gene: TRBJ1-2
v_gene: TRBV28
abundance: -
d_gene: TRBD1

CDR3nt: TGCAGCGTAGCCCGGTACACTGAAGCTTTCTTT
CDR3aa: CSVARYTEAFF
j_gene: TRBJ1-1
v_gene: TRBV29-1
abundance: -
d_gene: -

CDR3nt: TGCGCCAGCAGCGCGGGGGGGAATGAAAAACTGTTTTTT
CDR3aa: CASSAGGNEKLFF
j_gene: TRBJ1-4
v_gene: TRBV5-1
abundance: -
d_gene: -